These 25 T cell receptor beta chains came from one sample sequenced in a study of cytomegalovirus exposure and HLA in healthy donors. 60 Vbeta and 13 Jbeta primers were used in PCR. TCRdb's table, derived via immunoSEQ multiplex PCR, lists solely in-frame clones and lacks some. The table has under 200,000 clones, around 82% seen once. Sequencing was done on a sample of PBMCs. Receptor source: a boy younger than 10 in good health and CMV-seronegative.

The chain joins TRBV15 to TRBJ2-7; 8 nucleotides agree with TRBD2. The V and J ends lost 0 bases and 1 base, in that order; junction bases with no gene match: 5. The germline V gene encodes CDR1 LNHNV and CDR2 YYDKDF (reference sequence). There are 16 residues in the CDR3. CDR3 DNA: TGTGCCACCAGCAGAGACGGGACTAGTCTATCCTACGAGCAGTACTTC. Translated: CATSRDGTSLSYEQYF.

V usage is TRBV5-1 and J usage is TRBJ2-5; 14 positions match TRBD2. This CDR3 is built from 15 residues. Trimming cost V 3 bases and J 5 bases; bases outside gene matches: 3. Germline loops: CDR1 SGHRS, CDR2 YFSETQ. CDR3 protein: CASSSGLAGAETQYF. Written as DNA, the CDR3 is TGCGCCAGCAGCTCGGGACTAGCGGGAGCGGAGACCCAGTACTTC.

This chain joins TRBV6-1 and TRBJ2-1; tentative D call: TRBD2 (6 bases). Per the germline V gene, CDR1 is MNHNS and CDR2 is SASEGT. The length of the CDR3 is 14 residues. V lost 5 bases and J lost 10, with 18 bases in between. The CDR3 DNA reads as TGTGCCAGCAGTTGGGGACTTGAAGGGACCGAGCAGTTCTTC. As protein: CASSWGLEGTEQFF.

This chain links TRBV4-1 with TRBJ2-5; 7 bases fit TRBD2. The V gene's germline CDR1 is MGHRA and CDR2 YSYEKL. The V gene end was trimmed by 7 bases and the J gene end by 5 bases; junction bases not matched to a gene: 13. CDR3 length: 15 residues. The DNA for the CDR3 is TGCGCCAGCACCTCCGGGACTACCACTCCGGAGACCCAGTACTTC. Protein sequence: CASTSGTTTPETQYF.

The chain combines TRBV18 with TRBJ1-2, with 10 bases fitting TRBD1. V shed 4 bases and J 5 bases; nucleotides not matched to a gene: 7. Per the germline V gene, CDR1 is KGHSH and CDR2 is LQKENI. The CDR3 runs 15 residues. The CDR3 loop is CASSRQGASGYGYTF. CDR3 coding DNA: TGTGCCAGCTCACGACAGGGGGCCTCGGGGTATGGCTACACCTTC. Filled out from reference TRBV18 and TRBJ1-2, the complete variable domain reads NAGVMQNPRHLVRRRGQEARLRCSPMKGHSHVYWYRQLPEEGLKFMVYLQKENIIDESGMPKERFSAEFPKEGPSILRIQQVVRGDSAAYFCASSRQGASGYGYTFGSGTRLTVV.

V gene TRBV19 combines with J gene TRBJ1-3; D gene uncertain. The CDR3 spans 16 residues. The germline gives CDR1 LNHDA, CDR2 SQIVND (reference sequence). V lost 3 bases and J 0 bases, leaving 12 bases between the germline ends. This CDR3 is CASSILAGASGNTIYF. CDR3 nucleotide sequence: TGTGCCAGTAGTATTCTCGCAGGCGCCTCTGGAAACACCATATATTTT.

The chain uses TRBV2 and TRBJ2-5; 10 bases are shared with TRBD1. V dropped 6 bases and J dropped 3; count of bases not matched to a gene: 7. Germline V lookup: CDR1 SNHLY, CDR2 FYNNEI. This CDR3 has 15 residues. The CDR3 DNA reads as TGTGCCAGCAGCGTCGGACAGGGGGTTAAAGAGACCCAGTACTTC. The encoded protein is CASSVGQGVKETQYF.

The genes are TRBV11-2 and TRBJ2-3; TRBD1 agrees at 8 bases. J gave up 8 bases and V 5 bases, and 6 bases lay outside the gene matches. The germline V gene encodes CDR1 SGHAT and CDR2 FQNNGV. This CDR3 is built from 13 residues. Written as DNA, the CDR3 is TGTGCCAGCAGCCGACAGGGGACGGGTACGCAGTATTTT. Its translation is CASSRQGTGTQYF.

The J gene is TRBJ2-7, the V gene TRBV7-9; 11 bases are a match to TRBD1. Germline V CDR1 and CDR2: SEHNR, FQNEAQ (reference sequence). CDR3 length: 14 residues. The ends lost 6 bases at V and 4 bases at J; junction bases unmatched: 5. The CDR3 DNA reads TGTGCCAGCAGTTCCGGGACAGGGGGATACGAGCAGTACTTC. This encodes CASSSGTGGYEQYF.

This chain links TRBV4-1 with TRBJ2-3, with TRBD2 matching 8 bases. Trimming removed 4 bases from V and 4 bases from J; junction bases left unmatched: 10. This CDR3 spans 16 amino acids. Germline-derived CDR1 and CDR2 are MGHRA and YSYEKL. The CDR3 spells CASSRDPLAGSDTQYF. As DNA, the CDR3 is TGCGCCAGCAGCCGAGACCCCTTAGCGGGGTCAGATACGCAGTATTTT.

The V call is TRBV19, the J call TRBJ2-7, with D perhaps matching TRBD1 (5 bases). CDR3 length: 14 residues. Germline V gene sequence: CDR1 LNHDA, CDR2 SQIVND (reference sequence). With 4 bases removed from V and 2 bases from J, the gap between germline ends came to 12 bases. CDR3 loop: CASSTQGVPYEQYF. DNA of the CDR3: TGTGCCAGTAGTACCCAGGGCGTTCCCTACGAGCAGTACTTC.

This chain joins TRBV19 and TRBJ2-7, with 9 bases lining up with TRBD1. The germline CDR1 and CDR2 sequences are LNHDA and SQIVND (reference sequence). The CDR3 spans 14 residues. Trimming cost V 5 bases and J 0 bases; bases outside gene matches: 2. The CDR3 DNA reads TGTGCCAGTAGTGCGACAGGGGGCTCCTACGAGCAGTACTTC. This codes for CASSATGGSYEQYF. The whole variable domain, remainder taken from reference TRBV19 and TRBJ2-7, is DGGITQSPKYLFRKEGQNVTLSCEQNLNHDAMYWYRQDPGQGLRLIYYSQIVNDFQKGDIAEGYSVSREKKESFPLTVTSAQKNPTAFYLCASSATGGSYEQYFGPGTRLTVT.

The chain recombines TRBV9 with TRBJ2-6; perhaps TRBD1 as D (5 bases). Trimming pared 3 bases from V and 3 bases from J, leaving 19 bases between. Per the germline V gene, CDR1 is SGDLS and CDR2 is YYNGEE. The CDR3 sequence is 18 residues long. The CDR3 DNA reads TGTGCCAGCAGCGCCACCCCCAGGGTAGGGTATGGGGCCAACGTCCTGACTTTC. Translating gives CASSATPRVGYGANVLTF.

J is TRBJ2-1 and V is TRBV5-8; 11 bases line up with TRBD2. V gave up 0 bases and J gave up 15 bases; unmatched junction bases: 2. Germline CDR1 and CDR2: SGHTS and YDEGEE. This CDR3 is built from 12 residues. CDR3 DNA: TGTGCCAGCAGCTTGGTAGCGGGAGGGCCGTTCTTC. Translated, it gives CASSLVAGGPFF.

This clone was seen only once. The chain recombines TRBV9 with TRBJ1-1, with D possibly being TRBD1 (5 bases). V was cut by 4 bases and J by 0 bases, with 13 bases left in between. The CDR3 runs 15 residues. Germline V gives CDR1 SGDLS, CDR2 YYNGEE. The CDR3 nucleotides are TGTGCCAGCAGCTCCTGGACAAGCATGAACACTGAAGCTTTCTTT. Translation gives CASSSWTSMNTEAFF.

The chain joins TRBV29-1 to TRBJ2-3; 13 nucleotides agree with TRBD2. Germline trimming cut 4 bases from V and 5 bases from J; bases unmatched to any gene: 3. This CDR3 is built from 14 residues. CDR1 is SQVTM and CDR2 is ANQGSEA in the germline V gene. The CDR3 nucleotides read TGCAGCGTTGTAAGGACTAGCGGGAGAGATACGCAGTATTTT. It specifies CSVVRTSGRDTQYF.

The chain combines TRBV5-4 with TRBJ2-1; D is perhaps TRBD2 (5 bases). This CDR3 is built from 14 residues. Germline V CDR1 and CDR2: SGHNT, YYREEE (reference sequence). V was trimmed by 3 bases and J by 5 bases, leaving 12 bases between them. The CDR3: CASSSHGVNNEQFF. The DNA of the CDR3 is TGTGCCAGCAGCTCCCACGGGGTCAACAATGAGCAGTTCTTC.

The chain carries TRBV7-9 and TRBJ1-1; tentatively, D is TRBD1 (6 bases). From germline, CDR1 is SEHNR and CDR2 FQNEAQ (reference sequence). Trimming removed 3 bases at V and 3 bases at J, with 14 bases between. This CDR3 has 15 residues. CDR3 bases: TGTGCCAGCAGCTTCTTCAGGGGACGTGACACTGAAGCTTTCTTT. This gives the protein CASSFFRGRDTEAFF.

V gene TRBV28 combines with J gene TRBJ1-5; tentatively, D is TRBD1 (6 bases). Trimming removed 4 bases at V and 7 bases at J, with 14 bases between. The CDR3 runs 14 residues. The germline V gene encodes CDR1 MDHEN and CDR2 SYDVKM. The CDR3 DNA is TGTGCCAGCAGTTCCATACAGGGCGGCCAGCCCCAGCATTTT. It specifies CASSSIQGGQPQHF. Variable domain in full (rest from reference TRBV28 and TRBJ1-5): DVKVTQSSRYLVKRTGEKVFLECVQDMDHENMFWYRQDPGLGLRLIYFSYDVKMKEKGDIPEGYSVSREKKERFSLILESASTNQTSMYLCASSSIQGGQPQHFGDGTRLSIL.

The genes are TRBV6-1 and TRBJ2-3; 7 bases are a match to TRBD2. Germline V gene lookup returns CDR1 MNHNS and CDR2 SASEGT. The V and J ends lost 10 bases and 1 base, in that order; junction bases with no gene match: 11. CDR3 length: 15 amino acids. For the CDR3, the DNA is TGTGCCACCGCCCGGTTTACTAGCGGCACAGATACGCAGTATTTT. Its protein product is CATARFTSGTDTQYF.

The rearrangement links TRBV2 to TRBJ2-3; 14 bases line up with TRBD2. CDR1 is SNHLY and CDR2 is FYNNEI in the germline V gene. J gave up 6 bases and V 10 bases, and 9 bases lay outside the gene matches. The CDR3 is 15 residues long. The CDR3 DNA follows: TGTGCCAACAGCCTGACTAGCGGGAGGGTCGATACGCAGTATTTT. Its protein is CANSLTSGRVDTQYF.

The chain recombines TRBV6-5 with TRBJ1-1, with D possibly TRBD1 on 6 matching bases. The V gene's germline CDR1 is MNHEY and CDR2 SVGAGI. Trimming took 7 bases from V and 2 from J, leaving 11 bases between them. The CDR3 extends over 13 amino acids. The CDR3 DNA reads as TGTGCCAGCAAGGCAGGGGTAAACACTGAAGCTTTCTTT. As protein: CASKAGVNTEAFF.

The rearrangement joins TRBV7-2 to TRBJ2-2; 7 nucleotides align to TRBD1. The CDR3 has 15 residues. Looked up from germline, CDR1 is SGHTA and CDR2 is FQGNSA. The V segment lost 1 base and the J segment 2 bases; nucleotides outside the gene matches: 1. CDR3 coding DNA: TGTGCCAGCAGCTTAGGGACAGGAAACACCGGGGAGCTGTTTTTT. This codes for CASSLGTGNTGELFF.

This chain joins TRBV6-4 and TRBJ2-1; 7 positions agree with TRBD2. The CDR3 loop spans 15 amino acids. Losses at the gene ends were 9 bases for V and 7 bases for J; bases not matched to a gene: 15. Germline V gene data show CDR1 as MRHNA and CDR2 as SNTAGT. The CDR3 spells CASSSSGNRMNEQFF. The CDR3, as DNA: TGTGCCAGTTCTTCTAGCGGCAACCGAATGAATGAGCAGTTCTTC.

The genes are TRBV5-4 and TRBJ2-1; TRBD2 matches 12 bases. Trimming took 5 bases from V and 7 from J; bases not matched to a gene: 10. The germline CDR1 and CDR2 sequences are SGHNT and YYREEE (reference sequence). The CDR3 is made up of 16 amino acids. The CDR3 protein is CASSDATSGRINEQFF. DNA for the CDR3: TGTGCCAGCAGTGACGCGACTAGCGGGAGAATTAATGAGCAGTTCTTC.